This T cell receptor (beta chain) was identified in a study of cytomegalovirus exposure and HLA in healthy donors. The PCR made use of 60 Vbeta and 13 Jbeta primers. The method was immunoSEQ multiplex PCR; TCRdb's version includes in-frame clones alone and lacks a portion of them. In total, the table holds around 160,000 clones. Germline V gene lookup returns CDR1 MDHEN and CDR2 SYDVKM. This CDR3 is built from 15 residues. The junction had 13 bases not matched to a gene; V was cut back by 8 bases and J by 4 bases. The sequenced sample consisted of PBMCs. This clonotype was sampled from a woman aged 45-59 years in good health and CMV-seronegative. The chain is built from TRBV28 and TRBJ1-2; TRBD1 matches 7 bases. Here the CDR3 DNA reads TGTGCCAGCGTTGAAGTAGAGGGGGCGGGCTATGGCTACACCTTC. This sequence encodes CASVEVEGAGYGYTF.